These 2 T cell receptor beta chains originate from one sample sequenced in a study of control samples from healthy donors and cancer patients. Libraries were prepared by immunoSEQ multiplex PCR; TCRdb keeps only in-frame clonotypes and omits some of them. This table has some 130,000 clones, about 93% appearing once. Sequencing was performed on blood. The source is a man in his forties or fifties in good health.

This chain uses TRBV2 with TRBJ2-5; TRBD1 matches 9 bases. V lost 2 bases, J lost 5 bases, and 3 bases stayed unmatched. The germline gives CDR1 SNHLY, CDR2 FYNNEI. The CDR3 length is 14 residues. The DNA of the CDR3 is TGTGCCAGCAGTGAACCCGGGACAGGGGAGACCCAGTACTTC. It encodes CASSEPGTGETQYF.

The chain carries TRBV5-1 and TRBJ2-1; tentatively, D is TRBD1 or TRBD2 (5 bases each). This CDR3 contains 15 residues. Trimming took 4 bases from V and 2 from J, leaving 13 bases between them. Germline V CDR1 and CDR2: SGHRS, YFSETQ. CDR3 bases: TGCGCCAGCAGCCGGGACGGATCTCCCTACAATGAGCAGTTCTTC. It encodes CASSRDGSPYNEQFF.